The 14 T cell receptor beta chains below come from one sample, sequenced in a study of identical twins (dated by TCRdb to 2016 to 2018). Library preparation employed 5' RACE. The sequencer listed for this sample is Illumina HiSeq 2000. Clones were called with MiXCR by TCRdb after fastp trimmed the public reads at Q25, and only in-frame beta chains were retained. Under each unique CDR3 protein, matching rows form one entry showing the most common genes and DNA. The sample profile shows about 810,000 distinct CDR3 sequences; 9% to 15% of them were found once. Around 1.6% of the sample is taken by the ten largest. The same sample was also used in a study of yellow fever vaccine responses in identical twins.

Sample: PBMCs. The receptors stem from a woman between 18 and 29 years old in good health.

This clonotype has more than one count but fewer than ten. The genes are TRBV5-5 and TRBJ2-7; 8 bases align to TRBD1. After removal of 4 bases from V and 4 bases from J, the junction contained 7 bases not matched to a gene. The V gene's germline CDR1 is SGHKS and CDR2 YYEKEE (reference sequence). The CDR3 runs 14 residues. The CDR3, as DNA: TGTGCCAGCAGCGGTCCGGACAGGGATTACGAGCAGTACTTC. Its translation is CASSGPDRDYEQYF.

This clonotype was seen more than once but under ten times. This chain links TRBV5-4 with TRBJ2-3, with TRBD2 as a possible D gene (6 bases). This CDR3 comprises 16 residues. Germline V gives CDR1 SGHNT, CDR2 YYREEE (reference sequence). The V gene lost 1 base and the J gene lost 0 bases, with 12 bases spanning the gap. The CDR3 loop reads CASSLWGTHSTDTQYF. The CDR3 DNA follows: TGTGCCAGCAGCTTGTGGGGGACTCACAGCACAGATACGCAGTATTTT.

This chain uses TRBV6-1 with TRBJ2-6, with unresolved D. The CDR3 has 17 residues. Trimming took off 7 bases at V and 0 bases at J, with 16 bases between the two ends. In germline, CDR1 is MNHNS, CDR2 SASEGT. CDR3 in amino acids: CASTSVWSSSGANVLTF. The CDR3 DNA follows: TGTGCCAGCACCTCCGTATGGTCTAGCTCTGGGGCCAACGTCCTGACTTTC.

This clonotype showed up just once. This chain connects TRBV7-6 to TRBJ2-7; weak D call: TRBD2 (5 bases). The CDR3 covers 13 residues. V lost 4 bases to trimming and J lost 3 bases, with 10 bases between them. CDR1 is SGHVS and CDR2 is FNYEAQ in the germline V gene. CDR3 sequence reads: CASSSFEGYEQYF. The CDR3 DNA reads TGTGCCAGCAGCTCCTTCGAGGGCTACGAGCAGTACTTC.

The chain combines TRBV4-1 with TRBJ1-1; a weak D match, TRBD1 (5 bases). The CDR3 spans 15 residues. V was shortened by 1 base and J by 4 bases, with 13 bases between the two germline ends. The germline V gene has CDR1 MGHRA and CDR2 YSYEKL. Here the CDR3 DNA reads TGCGCCAGCAGCCAAGGGGGCAGGGTGAGCACTGAAGCTTTCTTT. It codes for CASSQGGRVSTEAFF.

This clonotype was seen a handful of times. V is TRBV5-1 and J is TRBJ2-5, with 7 bases that match TRBD1. The germline V gene encodes CDR1 SGHRS and CDR2 YFSETQ. This CDR3 is built from 17 residues. Trimming at V came to 4 bases and at J to 7 bases, leaving 19 bases not matched to a gene. The CDR3 sequence is CASSIGLARQGKGTQYF. CDR3 DNA sequence: TGCGCCAGCAGCATCGGACTTGCGAGACAGGGAAAGGGGACCCAGTACTTC.

The CDR3 is CASSLDGPDIAASGANVLTF. For the CDR3, the DNA is TGCGCCAGCAGCTTGGATGGACCAGACATAGCGGCCTCTGGGGCCAACGTCCTGACTTTC. V and J are TRBV5-1 and TRBJ2-6, with a possible D match to TRBD2 (6 bases). Germline CDR1 is SGHRS and CDR2 is YFSETQ. The V end was cut by 0 bases, the J end by 0 bases, with 19 bases between. The CDR3 extends over 20 amino acids.

This clonotype was seen a handful of times. The chain recombines TRBV27 with TRBJ2-6, with 10 bases lining up with TRBD2. The CDR3 is made up of 19 amino acids. V was clipped by 3 bases and J by 0 bases; unmatched bases: 8. Germline V gene lookup returns CDR1 MNHEY and CDR2 SMNVEV (reference sequence). As DNA, the CDR3 is TGTGCCAGCAGTTTTTTAGCGGGGGGCTTCACCTCTGGGGCCAACGTCCTGACTTTC. Translated: CASSFLAGGFTSGANVLTF.

The chain links TRBV29-1 to TRBJ2-1, with TRBD2 matching over 12 bases. Trimming took 6 bases from V and 4 from J; bases not matched to a gene: 19. The CDR3 covers 19 residues. Per the germline V gene, CDR1 is SQVTM and CDR2 is ANQGSEA. CDR3: CSVTAGTSGLTAKYNEQFF. In nucleotides, the CDR3 is TGCAGCGTCACCGCGGGGACTAGCGGGTTAACGGCTAAATACAATGAGCAGTTCTTC.

The chain employs TRBV15 and TRBJ2-7, with D hard to call. Looked up from germline, CDR1 is LNHNV and CDR2 is YYDKDF (reference sequence). The CDR3 has 13 residues. Trimming stripped 1 base from V and 0 bases from J, with 4 bases between. The CDR3 sequence: CATSRGNSYEQYV. The CDR3 coding sequence is TGTGCCACCAGCAGAGGGAACTCCTACGAGCAGTACGTC.

This clonotype came up many times. The chain uses TRBV12-3 or TRBV12-4 and TRBJ2-2, with D possibly being TRBD1 or TRBD2 (5 bases each). Trimming pared 5 bases from V and 2 bases from J, leaving 15 bases between. The CDR3 consists of 16 residues. CDR3 sequence (DNA): TGTGCCAGCAGTCCCGGGGCCCTACTAAACACCGGGGAGCTGTTTTTT. It encodes CASSPGALLNTGELFF.

Many counts were recorded for this clonotype. The V gene is TRBV5-6, the J gene TRBJ2-4; D possibly matches TRBD1 or TRBD2 (5 bases each). The V gene lost 6 bases and the J gene lost 16 bases, with 17 bases spanning the gap. Germline V CDR1 and CDR2: SGHDT, YYEEEE. There are 11 residues in the CDR3. The DNA of the CDR3 is TGTGCCAGCAACGAGGGGAGCAGGGAATACTTC. Protein product: CASNEGSREYF.

This clonotype showed up just a few times. The genes are TRBV20-1 and TRBJ2-7; D is perhaps TRBD1 or TRBD2 (5 bases each). The germline V gene encodes CDR1 DFQATT and CDR2 SNEGSKA (reference sequence). This CDR3 contains 14 residues. Trimming shortened V by 3 bases and J by 7 bases, and 19 bases separated the two germline ends. This chain's CDR3 is CSASPPGRPGEQYF. DNA of the CDR3: TGCAGTGCTAGCCCCCCGGGACGCCCGGGGGAGCAGTACTTC.

The chain has TRBV12-5 and TRBJ2-7; D is uncertain. Between the trimmed V and J ends, which lost 6 bases and 3 bases, there was a span of 9 bases. The CDR3 length is 12 residues. Germline CDR1 and CDR2: LGHNT and FRNRAP. This CDR3 reads CASGTGNYEQYF. CDR3 DNA sequence: TGTGCTAGTGGCACCGGCAACTACGAGCAGTACTTC.